Listed here are 13 T cell receptor beta chains from one sample, sequenced in a study of blood T cell repertoires in COVID-19. TCRdb's copy holds only in-frame clones and misses some; the assay was immunoSEQ multiplex PCR. The sample includes 300,000 to 400,000 clones, roughly 88% of them seen just once. The source material was peripheral blood. These receptors all come from a woman aged 25 to 45 with COVID-19, enrolled during active disease.

This clone has a handful of counts. The CDR3 reads CASSPENNSPLHF. As DNA, the CDR3 is TGTGCCAGCTCACCAGAGAATAATTCACCCCTCCACTTT. The gene calls are TRBV18 and TRBJ1-6; D remains ambiguous. The CDR3 spans 13 residues. Trimming pared 2 bases from V and 5 bases from J, leaving 4 bases between. Germline V gives CDR1 KGHSH, CDR2 LQKENI.

This chain links TRBV19 with TRBJ1-5; 7 bases match TRBD1. V dropped 5 bases and J dropped 4; count of bases not matched to a gene: 14. CDR1 LNHDA and CDR2 SQIVND come from the germline V gene (reference sequence). The CDR3 loop spans 17 amino acids. CDR3 bases: TGTGCCAGTAGTGGGGGTATTAAGGGACAGCTAAATCAGCCCCAGCATTTT. Translation gives CASSGGIKGQLNQPQHF.

The chain employs TRBV10-2 and TRBJ1-1; perhaps TRBD1 as D (5 bases). This CDR3 spans 13 amino acids. The germline gives CDR1 WSHSY, CDR2 SAAADI. The V end was cut by 4 bases, the J end by 1 base, with 7 bases between. Here the CDR3 reads CASSGQRNTEAFF. DNA of the CDR3: TGCGCCAGCAGTGGACAGAGGAACACTGAAGCTTTCTTT.

The chain couples TRBV11-2 to TRBJ2-7; TRBD1 matches at 9 bases. V trimming: 1 base; J trimming: 3 bases; junction bases outside the gene matches: 1. The CDR3 contains 14 residues. The germline V gene has CDR1 SGHAT and CDR2 FQNNGV. CDR3 sequence (DNA): TGTGCCAGCAGCTTAGGGACAGGGGTCTACGAGCAGTACTTC. As protein: CASSLGTGVYEQYF.

This chain uses TRBV11-3 with TRBJ2-1; 8 bases map to TRBD1. V shed 5 bases and J 0 bases; nucleotides not matched to a gene: 0. The CDR3 has 14 residues. Germline V gene sequence: CDR1 SGHNT, CDR2 YENEEA. DNA for the CDR3: TGTGCCAGCAGCGGACAGGGCTCCTACAATGAGCAGTTCTTC. This sequence encodes CASSGQGSYNEQFF.

The chain carries TRBV6-5 and TRBJ1-1; 7 nucleotides agree with TRBD1. Germline CDR1 is MNHEY and CDR2 is SVGAGI. CDR3 length: 13 residues. J lost 8 bases, V lost 11 bases, and 14 bases had no gene match. The CDR3 is CAGAQGFLGEAFF. The CDR3 DNA follows: TGTGCCGGGGCACAGGGGTTTTTGGGGGAAGCTTTCTTT.

This chain links TRBV27 with TRBJ2-1; 8 bases agree with TRBD1. Germline V lookup: CDR1 MNHEY, CDR2 SMNVEV (reference sequence). The CDR3 is made up of 14 amino acids. J lost 7 bases, V lost 3 bases, and 5 bases had no gene match. The CDR3 DNA sequence: TGTGCCAGCAGTTTCCAGGGGGCTGGGAATGAGCAGTTCTTC. Protein product: CASSFQGAGNEQFF.

This clone has only one observation. This rearrangement joins TRBV2 to TRBJ2-3; possibly TRBD2 for D (6 bases). The CDR3 spans 15 residues. Trimming pared 4 bases from V and 7 bases from J, leaving 18 bases between. Germline V gene lookup returns CDR1 SNHLY and CDR2 FYNNEI. CDR3 DNA sequence: TGTGCCAGCAGTGGGTCGAGACTAGGCTCGAATACGCAGTATTTT. Encoded protein: CASSGSRLGSNTQYF.

The V and J genes are TRBV10-3 and TRBJ1-1; TRBD1 matches at 9 bases. The V and J ends lost 6 bases and 2 bases, in that order; junction bases with no gene match: 4. CDR3 size: 14 residues. Looked up from germline, CDR1 is ENHRY and CDR2 is SYGVKD. The CDR3 nucleotides are TGTGCCATCAGGCAGGGACAGGGTAACACTGAAGCTTTCTTT. As protein: CAIRQGQGNTEAFF.

The CDR3 spells CASSPLSGRGNTEAFF. Here the CDR3 DNA reads TGTGCCAGCAGCCCCCTATCCGGGAGGGGGAACACTGAAGCTTTCTTT. The V gene is TRBV3-1 (or the pseudogene TRBV3-2), the J gene TRBJ1-1; a weak D match, TRBD1 (5 bases). The CDR3 has 16 residues. Germline V gene lookup returns CDR1 LGHDT and CDR2 YNNKEL (reference sequence). The ends were cut back, 4 bases at V and 1 base at J, with 16 bases in the middle.

The rearrangement joins TRBV19 to TRBJ1-5; 7 bases fit TRBD1. The length of the CDR3 is 13 residues. V shed 6 bases, J shed 4 bases, and the junction held 3 bases outside the gene matches. Germline V gene lookup returns CDR1 LNHDA and CDR2 SQIVND (reference sequence). The CDR3 DNA reads TGTGCCAGTAGCACACAGGGGAATCAGCCCCAGCATTTT. Its translation: CASSTQGNQPQHF.

The V and J genes are TRBV3-1 (or the pseudogene TRBV3-2) and TRBJ2-1, with a possible D match to TRBD2 (5 bases). This CDR3 has 15 amino acids. Germline V gene data show CDR1 as LGHDT and CDR2 as YNNKEL (reference sequence). With 4 bases removed from V and 6 bases from J, the gap between germline ends came to 16 bases. In DNA form, the CDR3 reads TGTGCCAGCAGCCTCCTAGCATCCGGCGGCAATGAGCAGTTCTTC. This translates into CASSLLASGGNEQFF.

The chain joins TRBV3-1 (or the pseudogene TRBV3-2) to TRBJ1-2; tentative D call: TRBD1 (6 bases). CDR1 and CDR2 (germline): LGHDT, YNNKEL (reference sequence). The CDR3 runs 13 residues. V dropped 5 bases and J dropped 8 bases, with 15 bases sitting between them. The chain's CDR3 is CASSAQTGGGYTF. In DNA, the CDR3 is TGTGCCAGCAGCGCTCAGACAGGCGGCGGCTACACCTTC.